Below are 13 T cell receptor beta chains sequenced from a single sample in a study of regulatory T cells in long-lasting Graves disease. The TCR library was prepared using RNA isolated from PBMCs. TCRdb processed the reads anew with MiXCR; each CDR3 protein has one entry. The sample lists around 780 distinct CDR3 sequences, around 78% occurring once. Material: peripheral blood mononuclear cells (PBMCs), obtained with antithyroid drug treatment, in newly diagnosed or persistent Graves disease (not recorded which). These receptors all come from a female donor with Graves disease.

The rearrangement joins TRBV7-2 to TRBJ2-7, with a possible D match to TRBD2 (5 bases). CDR1 is SGHTA, CDR2 FQGNSA, per germline. Deletions cut 5 bases from V and 5 bases from J, with 22 bases between. The CDR3 is 16 amino acids. The CDR3 spells CASSPREKRPGNEQYF. CDR3 DNA: TGTGCCAGCAGCCCCCGTGAAAAGCGCCCCGGGAACGAGCAGTACTTC.

The chain has TRBV19 and TRBJ2-7, with 8 positions matching TRBD2. The germline CDR1 and CDR2 sequences are LNHDA and SQIVND (reference sequence). This CDR3 comprises 16 residues. V gave up 5 bases and J gave up 4 bases; unmatched junction bases: 13. The chain's CDR3 is CASSPSPGLGRYEQYF. The CDR3 nucleotides are TGTGCCAGTAGTCCTTCCCCGGGACTAGGTCGGTACGAGCAGTACTTC.

The rearrangement links TRBV11-2 to TRBJ2-1, with 10 bases lining up with TRBD2. CDR3 size: 15 residues. The germline gives CDR1 SGHAT, CDR2 FQNNGV. V lost 0 bases, J lost 8 bases, and 4 bases stayed unmatched. The CDR3 sequence: CASSLEAGGFDEQFF. CDR3 coding DNA: TGTGCCAGCAGCTTAGAAGCGGGAGGGTTCGATGAGCAGTTCTTC.

V is TRBV28 and J is TRBJ1-2; 7 bases line up with TRBD1. After removal of 4 bases from V and 2 bases from J, the junction contained 13 bases not matched to a gene. The CDR3 runs 17 residues. Germline-derived CDR1 and CDR2 are MDHEN and SYDVKM. The CDR3 nucleotides read TGTGCCAGCAGTTACCTACTACCGGGACAGACCAACTATGGCTACACCTTC. This gives the protein CASSYLLPGQTNYGYTF.

This clonotype appeared a single time. This rearrangement joins TRBV6-1 to TRBJ1-3; 7 bases line up with TRBD1. CDR1 MNHNS and CDR2 SASEGT come from the germline V gene. CDR3 length: 16 amino acids. V trimming: 4 bases; J trimming: 0 bases; junction bases outside the gene matches: 6. This CDR3 reads CASSARQGASGNTIYF. In DNA form, the CDR3 reads TGTGCCAGCAGTGCCCGACAGGGAGCCTCTGGAAACACCATATATTTT.

The chain is built from TRBV20-1 and TRBJ1-5; possible D gene TRBD1, 5 bases. The CDR3 totals 14 residues. Germline V gene data show CDR1 as DFQATT and CDR2 as SNEGSKA (reference sequence). Trimming stripped 1 base from V and 5 bases from J, with 12 bases between. The CDR3 reads CSARVPREYQPQHF. The DNA for the CDR3 is TGCAGTGCTAGAGTCCCCAGGGAGTATCAGCCCCAGCATTTT.

The rearrangement links TRBV6-1 to TRBJ2-5, with 8 bases identical to TRBD1. This CDR3 region has 13 residues. CDR1 is MNHNS and CDR2 is SASEGT in the germline V gene. V lost 3 bases to trimming and J lost 9 bases; unmatched junction nucleotides: 6. The CDR3 loop reads CASSEDREAPQYF. CDR3 bases: TGTGCCAGCAGTGAGGACAGGGAGGCTCCCCAGTACTTC.

V usage is TRBV7-2 and J usage is TRBJ2-6; the D is unclear. The germline CDR1 and CDR2 sequences are SGHTA and FQGNSA. This CDR3 has 16 residues. V gave up 1 base and J gave up 0 bases, with 7 bases separating them. The CDR3 sequence is CASSLGALSGANVLTF. As DNA, the CDR3 is TGTGCCAGCAGCTTAGGTGCCCTCTCTGGGGCCAACGTCCTGACTTTC. Looking up the rest from reference TRBV7-2 and TRBJ2-6 gives the full variable domain: GAGVSQSPSNKVTEKGKDVELRCDPISGHTALYWYRQSLGQGLEFLIYFQGNSAPDKSGLPSDRFSAERTGGSVSTLTIQRTQQEDSAVYLCASSLGALSGANVLTFGAGSRLTVL.

In this sample, this clonotype turned up once. The rearrangement links TRBV20-1 to TRBJ2-5, with 10 nucleotides matching TRBD2. CDR3 length: 14 amino acids. Germline V CDR1 and CDR2: DFQATT, SNEGSKA (reference sequence). Trimming took 3 bases from V and 2 from J; bases not matched to a gene: 3. Here the CDR3 DNA reads TGCAGTGCTAGGACAGCGGGAGGGCAAGAGACCCAGTACTTC. As protein: CSARTAGGQETQYF.

V usage is TRBV11-1 and J usage is TRBJ2-1; the match to TRBD2 covers 15 bases. CDR3 length: 19 residues. V was clipped by 4 bases and J by 15 bases; unmatched bases: 22. Germline CDR1 reads SGHAT; CDR2 reads FQDESV (reference sequence). The CDR3: CASSSEWDGLAGGPGVGFF. CDR3 nucleotide sequence: TGTGCCAGCAGCTCAGAGTGGGACGGACTAGCGGGAGGGCCCGGTGTTGGGTTCTTC.

This chain links TRBV6-5 with TRBJ2-3; unclear D gene. Between the trimmed V and J ends, which lost 2 bases and 4 bases, there was a span of 16 bases. The germline gives CDR1 MNHEY, CDR2 SVGAGI. The CDR3 is 16 amino acids. The CDR3 coding sequence is TGTGCCAGCAGTTACGACCGCCCAGAGCGATCAGATACGCAGTATTTT. It codes for CASSYDRPERSDTQYF.

This clonotype was observed a handful of times. CDR3 loop: CASSLATGHYSYNSPLHF. For the CDR3, the DNA is TGTGCCAGCAGCTTAGCCACGGGACACTACTCCTATAATTCACCCCTCCACTTT. V is TRBV11-1 and J is TRBJ1-6; D may be TRBD1 (6 bases). The CDR3 totals 18 residues. CDR1 is SGHAT and CDR2 is FQDESV in the germline V gene (reference sequence). The germline V and J ends were trimmed by 0 bases and 0 bases, with 12 bases remaining between them. The entire variable domain, with the rest obtained from reference TRBV11-1 and TRBJ1-6, is as follows: EAEVAQSPRYKITEKSQAVAFWCDPISGHATLYWYRQILGQGPELLVQFQDESVVDDSQLPKDRFSAERLKGVDSTLKIQPAELGDSAMYLCASSLATGHYSYNSPLHFGNGTRLTVT.

The CDR3 nucleotides read TGTGCCAGCAGCTTAGTAGGGGCCGATGGCTACACCTTC. Amino acids: CASSLVGADGYTF. The rearrangement joins TRBV7-9 to TRBJ1-2, with D tentatively TRBD1 (5 bases). The V end lost 1 base, the J end lost 6 bases, and 9 bases lay between the germline ends. In germline, CDR1 is SEHNR, CDR2 FQNEAQ (reference sequence). The CDR3 totals 13 residues.